This T cell receptor (beta chain) was identified in a study of blood T cell repertoires in COVID-19 (TCRdb year 2020). Turning to the overall study: The collaborator samples originated in the United States, Italy and Spain and spanned the acute and convalescent phases of COVID-19. A freely available public database, intended as a resource for researchers studying the immune response to SARS-CoV-2, is where the repertoires were released. The samples were drawn from the first 160 participants of the ongoing ImmuneRACE study and from 950 to 1,500 subjects provided by 6 global collaborators. The prospective study material was composed of cDNA or gDNA derived from T cells, B-cell-depleted T cells, or PBMCs. Where HLA class I and class II types were available, the types were taken from metadata supplied by the sample provider, not from assay-based typing. The dataset comprised deeply sampled blood TCRbeta repertoires from subjects exposed to, actively infected with, or recovered from COVID-19. Sample metadata almost always included a de-identified subject ID, COVID-19 status, age in years and sex.

CDR1 and CDR2 are read off the germline V gene (reference sequence) as GTSNPN and SVGIG. V is trimmed back by 4 bases and J by 3 bases, and the junction contains 7 bases that no gene match accounts for. The CDR3 numbers 15 residues from cysteine through phenylalanine. The only DNA kept is the CDR3, 45 bases in frame from the first base. The collaborating institutions used their own protocols to collect whole blood in K2EDTA tubes. For TCRbeta analysis, collaborators shipped samples in one of three forms: frozen whole blood, isolated PBMCs, or DNA extracted from either of those sample types. TCRbeta CDR3 regions were amplified from genomic DNA by means of the immunoSEQ Assay, a bias-controlled multiplex PCR. The paper's data handling went like this. The number of nucleated cells in each sample was estimated from the amplification of reference gene primers within the assay. To quantify the absolute abundance of each unique TCRbeta CDR3 rearrangement, sequence reads were collapsed and filtered. For each sample, productive Simpson clonality was calculated as the square root of Simpson's diversity index over productive rearrangements. Held by TCRdb, this immuneACCESS table contains in-frame sequences only and omits some clones. Under half of the omission traces to an unresolved V gene where checked; the cause of the rest is unknown. V and J calls and clone size are copied from that table; D and trimming were computed from the DNA. In all, the sample holds around 200,000 clones, and approximately 83% of those were seen once. Jointly, the top ten make up 4% to 5.5% of the sample.

This clone was detected only once. Its binding antigen is unknown. There are no base qualities to consult, and no much larger clone falls within one base. Broad study findings and their caveats: Clinical and demographic metadata were provided uncurated, with the amount varying by source and participant.

The receptor was isolated from a man in his forties or fifties with active or convalescent COVID-19. The specimen was peripheral blood. Recombination connected TRBV30 to TRBJ2-2; 8 nucleotides in the junction match TRBD1. The base sequence is TGTGCCTGGATCAGGGGGCTAGCTGACACCGGGGAGCTGTTTTTT. This encodes CAWIRGLADTGELFF.